The sequence of this TCR beta chain was determined in a study of Ad26.COV2.S vaccination and SARS-CoV-2 variants (dated by TCRdb to the early 2020s). Some background on the complete study: The specificity and breadth of SARS-CoV-2-reactive T cell receptors after Ad26.COV2.S vaccination were assessed by TCRbeta repertoire sequencing. The TCR-sequenced set comprised about 32 samples: 19 Ad26.COV2.S vaccine recipients, 5 placebo recipients and 8 SARS-CoV-2 convalescent individuals. General findings and caveats noted by the study authors: Non-spike TCR breadth was comparable between vaccine and placebo recipients, consistent with the vaccine containing only spike. It was noted by the authors that total T cell responses may have been underestimated by the TCR breadth and depth analyses. After vaccination, substantial breadth of spike-specific CD8+ and CD4+ T cell responses was reported. Spike-specific TCR breadth was higher in Ad26.COV2.S recipients than in placebo recipients (P = 0.0014).

TCRbeta CDR3 regions were sequenced with the immunoSEQ Assay. After extraction, genomic DNA underwent amplification by bias-controlled multiplex PCR, followed by high-throughput sequencing. The paper's data handling went like this. Collapsing and filtering of sequences were performed to quantify the absolute abundance of each unique TCRbeta CDR3 region. T cell fraction was estimated by normalizing TCRbeta template counts to usable DNA, which was measured by amplifying reference genes present in all nucleated cells. Repertoire TCRs were annotated as SARS-CoV-2-specific by exact matching of V gene, CDR3 amino acid sequence and J gene to a known reactive TCR set. The reference SARS-CoV-2 TCR set was obtained from MIRA and was filtered for enrichment in COVID-19-positive ImmuneCODE repertoires, whereby public or cross-reactive TCRs were removed. Using the MIRA antigens, annotated TCRs were further analysed by specific ORF or by position within an ORF. Breadth was defined as annotated unique rearrangements over total unique productive rearrangements; depth was the summed frequency of those rearrangements. Group comparisons of TCR breadth used two-sided Wilcoxon rank-sum tests. TCRdb limited this immuneACCESS table to in-frame rearrangements with V and J called. A share of clones is missing; checked studies link under half to unresolved V genes, and the rest is unexplained. Clonal size and the V and J genes are those of that table, whereas D and trimming came from the DNA. The sample table lists 85,000 to 95,000 clones, under 90% of them with a count of one. The ten largest clones capture approximately 15% of the sample.

A distance of 10 bases separates the germline ends of V and J, which lose 1 base and 3 bases respectively. In the germline V gene, CDR1 corresponds to MDHEN and CDR2 to SYDVKM. The CDR3 measures 15 amino acids from cysteine to phenylalanine. Of the read, only the CDR3 DNA is kept; its 45 bases are in frame from base 1. Per the publication, the time point label means: individuals recovered from natural SARS-CoV-2 infection. To note about this clone: What antigen it recognizes has not been identified. No much larger clone is present one base from it, and per-base qualities are unavailable.

The sample was peripheral blood, taken after recovery from COVID-19. Recombination linked TRBV28 to TRBJ2-1; the D gene identity is not certain. This TCR was sampled from a human donor who had recovered from COVID-19. The DNA sequence is as follows: TGTGCCAGCAGTTTATCAGTCGGGTACTACAATGAGCAGTTCTTC. It translates as CASSLSVGYYNEQFF.